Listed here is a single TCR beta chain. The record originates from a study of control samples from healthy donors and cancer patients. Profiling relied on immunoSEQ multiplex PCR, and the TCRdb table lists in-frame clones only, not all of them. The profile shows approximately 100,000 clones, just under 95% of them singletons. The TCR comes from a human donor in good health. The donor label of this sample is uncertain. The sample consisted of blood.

The CDR3 loop reads CATHPASGGHNEQFF. CDR3 nucleotides: TGTGCCACCCACCCCGCTAGCGGGGGGCACAATGAGCAGTTCTTC. This chain links TRBV10-3 with TRBJ2-1; 11 nucleotides match TRBD2. V lost 10 bases to trimming and J lost 5 bases; unmatched junction nucleotides: 10. This CDR3 is built from 15 residues. Germline values: CDR1 ENHRY, CDR2 SYGVKD.